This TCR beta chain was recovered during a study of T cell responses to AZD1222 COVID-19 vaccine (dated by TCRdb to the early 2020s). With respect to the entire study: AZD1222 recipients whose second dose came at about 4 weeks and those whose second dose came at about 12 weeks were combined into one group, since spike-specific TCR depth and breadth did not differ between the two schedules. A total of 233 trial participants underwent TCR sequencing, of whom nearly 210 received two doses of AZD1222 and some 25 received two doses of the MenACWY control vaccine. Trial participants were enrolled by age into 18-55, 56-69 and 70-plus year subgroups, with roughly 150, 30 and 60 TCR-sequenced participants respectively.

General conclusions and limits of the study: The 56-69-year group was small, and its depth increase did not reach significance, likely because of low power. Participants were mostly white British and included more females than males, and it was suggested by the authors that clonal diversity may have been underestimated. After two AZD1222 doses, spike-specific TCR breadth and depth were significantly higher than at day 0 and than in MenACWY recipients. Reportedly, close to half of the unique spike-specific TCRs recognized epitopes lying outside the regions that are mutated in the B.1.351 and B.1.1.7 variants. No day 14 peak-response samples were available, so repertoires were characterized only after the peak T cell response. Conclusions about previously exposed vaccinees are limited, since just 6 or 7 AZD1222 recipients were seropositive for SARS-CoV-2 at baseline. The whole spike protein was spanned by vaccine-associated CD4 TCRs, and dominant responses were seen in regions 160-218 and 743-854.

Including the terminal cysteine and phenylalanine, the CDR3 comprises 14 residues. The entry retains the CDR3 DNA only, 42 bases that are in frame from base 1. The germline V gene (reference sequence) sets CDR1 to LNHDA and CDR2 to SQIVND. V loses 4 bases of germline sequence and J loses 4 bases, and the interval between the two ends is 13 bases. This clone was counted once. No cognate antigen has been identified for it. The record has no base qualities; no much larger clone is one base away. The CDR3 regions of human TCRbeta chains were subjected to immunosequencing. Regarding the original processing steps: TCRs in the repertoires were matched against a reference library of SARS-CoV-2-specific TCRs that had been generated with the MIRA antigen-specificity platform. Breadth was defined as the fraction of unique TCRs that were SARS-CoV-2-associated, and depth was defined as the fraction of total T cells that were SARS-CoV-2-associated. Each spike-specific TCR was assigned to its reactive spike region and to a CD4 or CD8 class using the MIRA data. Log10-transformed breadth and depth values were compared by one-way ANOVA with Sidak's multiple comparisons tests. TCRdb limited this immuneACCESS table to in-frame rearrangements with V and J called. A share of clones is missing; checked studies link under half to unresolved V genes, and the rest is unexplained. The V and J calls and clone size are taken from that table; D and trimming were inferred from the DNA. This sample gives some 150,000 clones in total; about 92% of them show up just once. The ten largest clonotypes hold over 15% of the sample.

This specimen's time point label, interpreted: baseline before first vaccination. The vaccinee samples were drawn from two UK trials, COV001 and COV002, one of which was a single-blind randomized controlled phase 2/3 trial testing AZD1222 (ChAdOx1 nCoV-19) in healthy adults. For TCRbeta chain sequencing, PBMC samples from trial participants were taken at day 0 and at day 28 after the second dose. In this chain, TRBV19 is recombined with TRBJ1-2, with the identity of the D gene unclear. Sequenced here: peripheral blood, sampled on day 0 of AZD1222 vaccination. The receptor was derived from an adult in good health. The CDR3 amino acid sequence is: CASSRRDFTYGYTF. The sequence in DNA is TGTGCCAGTAGTAGGAGGGATTTTACCTATGGCTACACCTTC.